These 10 T cell receptor beta chains share one sample of origin, sequenced in a study of T cells in Graves' hyperthyroidism and ophthalmopathy. The TCR beta CDR3 regions underwent amplification using RNA transcripts as the source. First-round RT-PCR with HTBI primers amplified the TCR CDR3 region. TCRdb passed the multiplex PCR reads through MiXCR, listing each CDR3 protein once. Seen here are about 380,000 distinct CDR3 sequences, less than 20% observed once, and the top ten hold 40%. Source material: blood. Every receptor here comes from a young man with Graves' ophthalmopathy.

The J gene is TRBJ2-1, the V gene TRBV3-1; TRBD2 matches at 9 bases. The CDR3 covers 16 residues. Germline CDR1 reads LGHDT; CDR2 reads YNNKEL (reference sequence). V trimming: 4 bases; J trimming: 9 bases; junction bases outside the gene matches: 13. CDR3 amino acids: CASSRGGAGGNGEQFF. CDR3 nucleotides: TGTGCCAGCAGCCGTGGGGGAGCGGGGGGCAACGGTGAGCAGTTCTTC.

A few counts support this clonotype. The rearrangement uses TRBV28 and TRBJ1-1, with TRBD1 matching over 10 bases. CDR3 length equals 15 residues. The V and J ends lost 4 bases and 4 bases, in that order; junction bases with no gene match: 6. Germline-derived CDR1 and CDR2 are MDHEN and SYDVKM. The DNA for the CDR3 is TGTGCCAGCAGTTGGGGACAGGGGACGGGCACTGAAGCTTTCTTT. This gives the protein CASSWGQGTGTEAFF.

This clonotype was picked up many times. The genes are TRBV20-1 and TRBJ1-2; D unresolved. The length of the CDR3 is 13 residues. Germline V gene lookup returns CDR1 DFQATT and CDR2 SNEGSKA (reference sequence). Trimming pared 4 bases from V and 3 bases from J, leaving 12 bases between. This chain's CDR3 is CSATRGSDYGYTF. In nucleotides, the CDR3 is TGCAGTGCTACTCGAGGGTCTGACTATGGCTACACCTTC.

A single count supports this clonotype. The chain joins TRBV19 to TRBJ1-3; D may be TRBD1 (5 bases). Between the trimmed V and J ends, which lost 3 bases and 2 bases, there was a span of 8 bases. CDR3 length equals 14 residues. Germline-derived CDR1 and CDR2 are LNHDA and SQIVND (reference sequence). DNA of the CDR3: TGTGCCAGTAGTATCGGGACGGCTGGAAACACCATATATTTT. Its protein product is CASSIGTAGNTIYF.

There are a few counts of this clonotype. The CDR3 nucleotides read TGCGCCAGCAGCTTGGGTTCCGGGGCAGGCAATCAGCCCCAGCATTTT. Translated: CASSLGSGAGNQPQHF. The V gene is TRBV5-1, the J gene TRBJ1-5; perhaps TRBD1 as D (5 bases). Germline CDR1 SGHRS, CDR2 YFSETQ. The CDR3 sequence is 16 residues long. Trimming pared 0 bases from V and 2 bases from J, leaving 12 bases between.

This clonotype has ten or more counts. The chain carries TRBV7-2 and TRBJ2-5; 8 bases align to TRBD2. The CDR3 sequence is 12 residues long. Germline V gene sequence: CDR1 SGHTA, CDR2 FQGNSA. V shed 7 bases and J 7 bases; nucleotides not matched to a gene: 5. The CDR3: CASTGGEVTQYF. The CDR3 DNA is TGTGCCAGCACGGGAGGGGAAGTGACCCAGTACTTC.

This clonotype was observed a handful of times. This chain uses TRBV20-1 with TRBJ1-6; possibly TRBD1 for D (5 bases). V lost 6 bases to trimming and J lost 0 bases, with 15 bases between them. The CDR3 sequence is 16 residues long. CDR1 is DFQATT and CDR2 is SNEGSKA in the germline V gene (reference sequence). Here the CDR3 DNA reads TGCAGTGCCCCAGCGGGGACGAGCTCCTATAATTCACCCCTCCACTTT. Its protein is CSAPAGTSSYNSPLHF.

The table lists this clonotype with many counts. The V call is TRBV11-2, the J call TRBJ1-1; D ambiguous. CDR1 and CDR2 (germline): SGHAT, FQNNGV. Trimming took 4 bases from V and 8 from J, leaving 14 bases between them. This CDR3 spans 13 amino acids. The CDR3 spells CASSSQRAFEAFF. DNA for the CDR3: TGTGCCAGCAGCTCCCAAAGGGCGTTCGAAGCTTTCTTT.

Only a few counts were recorded for this clonotype. This chain uses TRBV15 with TRBJ2-1; no reliable D call. This CDR3 has 14 residues. Trimming cost V 0 bases and J 8 bases, with 11 bases left between them. CDR1 is LNHNV and CDR2 is YYDKDF in the germline V gene (reference sequence). CDR3 DNA sequence: TGTGCCACCAGCAGAGATTTTCCGCCGGATGAGCAGTTCTTC. Protein product: CATSRDFPPDEQFF.

In its sample, this clonotype was seen many times. The chain couples TRBV2 to TRBJ1-2; maybe TRBD1 (6 bases). This CDR3 region has 13 residues. V was cut by 6 bases and J by 6 bases, with 14 bases left in between. The germline V gene encodes CDR1 SNHLY and CDR2 FYNNEI. The CDR3 protein is CASRATGTDGYTF. The CDR3 DNA reads TGTGCCAGCAGGGCAACAGGGACGGATGGCTACACCTTC.